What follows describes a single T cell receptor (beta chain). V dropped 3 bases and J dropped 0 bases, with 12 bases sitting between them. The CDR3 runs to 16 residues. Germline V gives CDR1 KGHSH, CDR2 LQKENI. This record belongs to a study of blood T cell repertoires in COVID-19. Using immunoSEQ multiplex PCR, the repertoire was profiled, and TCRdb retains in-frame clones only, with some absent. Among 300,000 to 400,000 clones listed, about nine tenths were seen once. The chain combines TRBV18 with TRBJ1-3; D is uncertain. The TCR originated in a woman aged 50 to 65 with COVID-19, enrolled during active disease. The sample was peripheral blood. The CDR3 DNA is TGTGCCAGCTCACCGACTATTTTCCGCTCTGGAAACACCATATATTTT. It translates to CASSPTIFRSGNTIYF. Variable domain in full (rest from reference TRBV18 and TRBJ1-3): NAGVMQNPRHLVRRRGQEARLRCSPMKGHSHVYWYRQLPEEGLKFMVYLQKENIIDESGMPKERFSAEFPKEGPSILRIQQVVRGDSAAYFCASSPTIFRSGNTIYFGEGSWLTVV.